What follows are 11 T cell receptor beta chains derived from one specimen sequenced in a study of blood T cells in healthy people across ages. Primed by a sample-barcoded 5' primer and a J-beta primer mix, a second PCR proceeded for roughly 6 to 12 cycles. One entry per CDR3 protein results from TCRdb running MiXCR on the 5' RACE reads. The table shows 660,000 or so distinct CDR3 sequences, with roughly 58% occurring only once. Sequencing was carried out using blood. The receptors originated from a man in his 60s in good health.

This clonotype was seen only a few times. The chain combines TRBV7-2 with TRBJ2-1; the D call may be TRBD1 or TRBD2 (5 bases each). The CDR3 loop spans 11 amino acids. CDR1 and CDR2 (germline): SGHTA, FQGNSA. V gave up 3 bases and J gave up 13 bases, with 10 bases separating them. The DNA for the CDR3 is TGTGCCAGCAGCTTCCCCAGGGACCAGTTCTTC. It yields the protein CASSFPRDQFF.

The chain carries TRBV20-1 and TRBJ2-7, with 7 bases fitting TRBD1. This CDR3 spans 14 amino acids. From germline, CDR1 is DFQATT and CDR2 SNEGSKA (reference sequence). The ends lost 5 bases at V and 3 bases at J; junction bases unmatched: 10. The CDR3: CSAPVTGVGYEQYF. The CDR3 DNA sequence: TGCAGTGCTCCGGTTACAGGGGTCGGCTACGAGCAGTACTTC.

The chain joins TRBV4-2 to TRBJ2-1, with TRBD2 matching 9 bases. The CDR3 is 19 amino acids. CDR1 and CDR2 (germline): LGHNA, YNFKEQ. V lost 0 bases, J lost 9 bases, and 18 bases stayed unmatched. CDR3 sequence (DNA): TGTGCCAGCAGCCAAGATCGGGAGGTGGGCGGGGGGGCCCTTGGTGAGCAGTTCTTC. Protein sequence: CASSQDREVGGGALGEQFF.

This chain uses TRBV4-2 with TRBJ2-7; tentative D call: TRBD2 (5 bases). Germline CDR1 is LGHNA and CDR2 is YNFKEQ. The CDR3 sequence is 14 residues long. The V and J ends lost 2 bases and 3 bases respectively, with 11 bases between them. CDR3: CASSQSRLIYEQYF. The CDR3 DNA is TGTGCCAGCAGCCAATCCCGACTAATCTACGAGCAGTACTTC.

The DNA of the CDR3 is TGTGCCCGCCAAGGGGATGTCTACAATGAGCAGTTCTTC. Translating gives CARQGDVYNEQFF. V usage is TRBV2 and J usage is TRBJ2-1, with TRBD1 as a possible D gene (5 bases). V was clipped by 11 bases and J by 3 bases, with 14 bases between them. CDR3 length equals 13 residues. CDR1 and CDR2 from the germline V gene are SNHLY and FYNNEI.

The DNA of the CDR3 is TGTGCCAGCAGTGTCCCTCGGGACCCCTACGAGCAGTACTTC. Translated: CASSVPRDPYEQYF. The chain joins TRBV6-5 to TRBJ2-5; D could derive from TRBD1 or TRBD2 (5 bases each). The J call is doubtful: the DNA matches TRBJ2-7 better. CDR1 is MNHEY, CDR2 SVGAGI, per germline. The CDR3 consists of 14 residues.

The V call is TRBV7-9, the J call TRBJ2-3; 8 bases fit TRBD2. Germline assignment: CDR1 SEHNR and CDR2 FQNEAQ (reference sequence). The CDR3 totals 13 residues. V was pared by 11 bases and J by 8 bases, with 12 bases of the junction left unmatched. The CDR3 DNA reads as TGTGCCCTGCGGGGGGTCTCCTCCGGTACGCAGTATTTT. It codes for CALRGVSSGTQYF. Complete variable domain (other parts from reference TRBV7-9 and TRBJ2-3): DTGVSQNPRHKITKRGQNVTFRCDPISEHNRLYWYRQTLGQGPEFLTYFQNEAQLEKSRLLSDRFSAERPKGSFSTLEIQRTEQGDSAMYLCALRGVSSGTQYFGPGTRLTVL.

The table lists this clonotype with a few counts. The chain's CDR3 is CAGGGNFSTDEQFF. DNA of the CDR3: TGTGCCGGGGGAGGGAATTTCTCTACGGATGAGCAGTTCTTC. The chain recombines TRBV7-2 with TRBJ2-1; 7 bases match TRBD2. Germline assignment: CDR1 SGHTA and CDR2 FQGNSA. V lost 11 bases, J lost 8 bases, and 15 bases stayed unmatched. The CDR3 covers 14 residues.

This clonotype was recorded only once. A much larger clone sits a single nucleotide away, making a read error possible. The chain has TRBV5-1 and TRBJ2-7; D possibly corresponds to TRBD1 (5 bases). V lost 0 bases to trimming and J lost 1 base, with 11 bases between them. This CDR3 spans 15 amino acids. From germline, CDR1 is SGHRS and CDR2 YFSETQ. DNA of the CDR3: TGCGCCAGCAGCTTGGACACGGACACTTCCTACGAGCAGTACTTC. It is translated as CASSLDTDTSYEQYF.

The CDR3 here is CASSLEGQGARPQHF. The CDR3, as DNA: TGTGCCAGCAGCTTAGAGGGACAGGGGGCGCGGCCCCAGCATTTT. The J gene is TRBJ1-5, the V gene TRBV7-2; 12 nucleotides line up with TRBD1. V was clipped by 1 base and J by 9 bases; unmatched bases: 4. Germline V lookup: CDR1 SGHTA, CDR2 FQGNSA. This CDR3 comprises 15 residues. Filled out from reference TRBV7-2 and TRBJ1-5, the complete variable domain reads GAGVSQSPSNKVTEKGKDVELRCDPISGHTALYWYRQSLGQGLEFLIYFQGNSAPDKSGLPSDRFSAERTGGSVSTLTIQRTQQEDSAVYLCASSLEGQGARPQHFGDGTRLSIL.

About this clonotype itself: One end of the junction fails to match germline, which may point to a read error. This chain uses TRBV7-9 with TRBJ2-7; the match to TRBD2 covers 9 bases. The CDR3 is 15 amino acids. Germline CDR1 and CDR2: SEHNR and FQNEAQ (reference sequence). CDR3 in DNA: TGTGCCAGCAGCTTAGGGAGCGGGGGGATTAACGAGCGGTACTTC. Amino acid sequence: CASSLGSGGINERYF.